This TCR beta chain was recovered during a study of OX40 agonist ivuxolimab in advanced cancers. Across the whole study: The diagnoses of dose-escalation patients were hepatocellular carcinoma, melanoma, renal cell or head and neck cancer. In three patients, partial responses were observed, one with hepatocellular carcinoma and two with cutaneous melanoma.

Germline-derived CDR1 and CDR2 are LNHDA and SQIVND (reference sequence). The CDR3 length is 13 residues. After removal of 6 bases from V and 5 bases from J, the junction contained 5 bases not matched to a gene. A note on this clone: Antigen unknown.

Only in-frame clones appear in the TCRdb table, and some are missing; sequencing was by immunoSEQ multiplex PCR. The sample records more than 50,000 clones, 84% being singletons. Study observations and caveats: The specificity for antigen of the expanded peripheral T cells was not determined.

This chain connects TRBV19 to TRBJ2-3; 7 bases are a match to TRBD2. This TCR came from an adult with an advanced solid tumor such as melanoma, head and neck, liver or kidney cancer. The specimen was CD4+ or CD8+ T cells sorted from blood, collected in a trial of the OX40 agonist ivuxolimab. The CDR3 region is CASRLAPLDTQYF. As DNA, the CDR3 is TGTGCCAGTAGACTAGCGCCCCTAGATACGCAGTATTTT.